This T cell receptor beta chain stems from a study of type 1 regulatory T cells. In the study overall: This in vitro CD4 product, T-allo10, is enriched for Tr1 cells and alloantigen-specific.

V lost 2 bases to trimming and J lost 1 base, with 5 bases between them. From germline, CDR1 is KGHSH and CDR2 LQKENI. The CDR3 covers 13 residues. Each CDR3 protein is one row after TCRdb ran MiXCR on the reads. The table lists approximately 14,000 distinct CDR3 sequences, roughly 15% of them singletons. This clonotype was recorded many times. The target antigen is unknown. The TCR comes from a human donor in good health. The sample was cultured T cells, either the whole culture or a sorted T cell fraction (not recorded which). The V call is TRBV18, the J call TRBJ1-1; no reliable D call. CDR3 nucleotide sequence: TGTGCCAGCTCACCATCCGGGAACACTGAAGCTTTCTTT. Translating gives CASSPSGNTEAFF.